The rows below give T cell receptor beta chains drawn from one sample of a study of blood T cell repertoires in COVID-19. Clones were read by immunoSEQ multiplex PCR, and TCRdb kept only the in-frame ones, dropping some. The data show about 220,000 clones, about 85% seen once. Sequences were obtained from peripheral blood. The receptors derive from a middle-aged man who had recovered from COVID-19. Each CDR3 is given with its conserved first and last residue. The D gene is left open where the match is weak. Rows may omit the clone size; those that give it use once, few, many or a size class.

V: TRBV28
J: TRBJ2-7
D: NA
size: few
DNA: TGTGCCAGCAGATCTAGCTTCTACGAGCAGTACTTC
CDR3: CASRSSFYEQYF

V: TRBV18
J: TRBJ2-2
D: TRBD1
size: NA
DNA: TGTGCCAGCTCAGGACAGGGGATGAACACCGGGGAGCTGTTTTTT
CDR3: CASSGQGMNTGELFF

V: TRBV11-3
J: TRBJ2-7
D: TRBD2
size: NA
DNA: TGTGCCAGCAGCCCCGGGGAGGGAGTCTCCTACGAGCAGTACTTC
CDR3: CASSPGEGVSYEQYF

V: TRBV7-2
J: TRBJ2-1
D: NA
size: NA
DNA: TGTGCCAGCAGCTCCTCGGGGATCTCCTACAATGAGCAGTTCTTC
CDR3: CASSSSGISYNEQFF

V: TRBV20-1
J: TRBJ2-7
D: TRBD1
size: NA
DNA: TGCAGTGGGGACAGGGACTACGAGCAGTACTTC
CDR3: CSGDRDYEQYF

V: TRBV4-1
J: TRBJ2-7
D: TRBD2
size: few
DNA: TGCGCCAGCAGCCCGTGGAGGACTAGCGGGAGCCAAACACCTTCCTACGAGCAGTACTTC
CDR3: CASSPWRTSGSQTPSYEQYF

V: TRBV5-5
J: TRBJ2-3
D: TRBD2
size: NA
DNA: TGTGCCAGCAGCCCCCCCGGGACTAGCGGGTTACAGACAGATACGCAGTATTTT
CDR3: CASSPPGTSGLQTDTQYF

V: TRBV6-5
J: TRBJ2-5
D: TRBD1
size: NA
DNA: TGTGCCAGCAGTTATGCAGGGGGTGCAGAGACCCAGTACTTC
CDR3: CASSYAGGAETQYF

V: TRBV7-2
J: TRBJ2-1
D: TRBD2
size: NA
DNA: TGTGCCAGCAGCCTAAGCGGGACTTCCTACAATGAGCAGTTCTTC
CDR3: CASSLSGTSYNEQFF

V: TRBV9
J: TRBJ1-5
D: NA
size: few
DNA: TGTGCCAGCGGGGGGAGTCAGCCCCAGCATTTT
CDR3: CASGGSQPQHF

V: TRBV19
J: TRBJ1-4
D: NA
size: NA
DNA: TGTGCCAGTAGTACCCGACAGTCTTCTAATGAAAAACTGTTTTTT
CDR3: CASSTRQSSNEKLFF

V: TRBV2
J: TRBJ1-6
D: NA
size: NA
DNA: TGTGCCAGCAGTGACAGGGTGGGTAATTCACCCCTCCACTTT
CDR3: CASSDRVGNSPLHF

V: TRBV5-4
J: TRBJ1-1
D: NA
size: NA
DNA: TGTGCCAGCAGCTTGGCGGCAGGGATGAACACTGAAGCTTTCTTT
CDR3: CASSLAAGMNTEAFF

V: TRBV4-1
J: TRBJ2-1
D: NA
size: NA
DNA: TGCGCCAGCAGCCTCAGACAATCCTCCAACAATGAGCAGTTCTTC
CDR3: CASSLRQSSNNEQFF

V: TRBV28
J: TRBJ2-1
D: NA
size: NA
DNA: TGTGCCAGCAGGAACAGGGTTCCCTACAATGAGCAGTTCTTC
CDR3: CASRNRVPYNEQFF

V: TRBV7-9
J: TRBJ1-4
D: NA
size: NA
DNA: TGTGCCAGCAGCCCGGGAATTAATGAAAAACTGTTTTTT
CDR3: CASSPGINEKLFF

V: TRBV6-5
J: TRBJ2-1
D: TRBD2
size: NA
DNA: TGTGCCAGCAGTTACGGGACTAGCCTAAGAAATGAGCAGTTCTTC
CDR3: CASSYGTSLRNEQFF

V: TRBV4-2
J: TRBJ2-1
D: TRBD1
size: NA
DNA: TGTGCCAGCAGCCAACCCTGGACAGGGACGAATGAGCAGTTCTTC
CDR3: CASSQPWTGTNEQFF

V: TRBV21-1
J: TRBJ2-7
D: NA
size: NA
DNA: TGTGCCAGCAGCAAAAATGGACTAGCGGGATACGAGCAGTACTTC
CDR3: CASSKNGLAGYEQYF

V: TRBV5-1
J: TRBJ2-1
D: TRBD1
size: NA
DNA: TGCGCCAGCAACTCCGGGACAGAAGCCTACAATGAGCAGTTCTTC
CDR3: CASNSGTEAYNEQFF

V: TRBV6-5
J: TRBJ2-2
D: NA
size: NA
DNA: TGTGCCAGCAGTTACCAAGGCGGGACCGGGGAGCTGTTTTTT
CDR3: CASSYQGGTGELFF

V: TRBV13
J: TRBJ2-5
D: TRBD2
size: NA
DNA: TGTGCCAGCAGACCTAGCGGGGCGATCCAAGAGACCCAGTACTTC
CDR3: CASRPSGAIQETQYF

V: TRBV3-1/TRBV3-2
J: TRBJ2-7
D: NA
size: NA
DNA: TGTGCCAGCAGAAACGGCGGGACCTACGAGCAGTACTTC
CDR3: CASRNGGTYEQYF

V: TRBV28
J: TRBJ2-1
D: NA
size: NA
DNA: TGTGCCAGCACTCTTGGAAGGACAGCGATCCGTTTCTCCTACAATGAGCAGTTCTTC
CDR3: CASTLGRTAIRFSYNEQFF

V: TRBV12-3/TRBV12-4
J: TRBJ1-2
D: TRBD1
size: NA
DNA: TGTGCCAGCAGCCAGGGACAGCGCTATGGCTACACCTTC
CDR3: CASSQGQRYGYTF

V: TRBV30
J: TRBJ2-3
D: TRBD2
size: NA
DNA: TGTGCCTGGAGTGGAGCGGGGGGCACAGATACGCAGTATTTT
CDR3: CAWSGAGGTDTQYF

V: TRBV27
J: TRBJ1-6
D: TRBD1
size: once
DNA: TGTGCCAGCAGGACGGGACAGGGTAATTCACCCCTCCACTTT
CDR3: CASRTGQGNSPLHF

V: TRBV19
J: TRBJ1-6
D: NA
size: NA
DNA: TGTGCCAGTAGTACCCAATCTGGGGCCGGTTCACCCCTCCACTTT
CDR3: CASSTQSGAGSPLHF

V: TRBV30
J: TRBJ1-1
D: NA
size: NA
DNA: TGTGCCTCCGGACTTAACACTGAAGCTTTCTTT
CDR3: CASGLNTEAFF

V: TRBV19
J: TRBJ2-1
D: TRBD1
size: NA
DNA: TGTGCCAGTAGTCCTAGACAGGGGGGTCGGAATGAGCAGTTCTTC
CDR3: CASSPRQGGRNEQFF

V: TRBV7-8
J: TRBJ2-1
D: NA
size: few
DNA: TGTGCCAGCAGCACGCCGGGGAGCGAGCAGTTCTTC
CDR3: CASSTPGSEQFF

V: TRBV28
J: TRBJ1-6
D: TRBD1
size: NA
DNA: TGTGCCAGCAGGGGTGGGGACAGGGGGCAAAATTCACCCCTCCACTTT
CDR3: CASRGGDRGQNSPLHF

V: TRBV4-1
J: TRBJ1-5
D: NA
size: few
DNA: TGCGCCAGCAGCCAAGTACAGGCCATCAATCAGCCCCAGCATTTT
CDR3: CASSQVQAINQPQHF

V: TRBV9
J: TRBJ2-3
D: NA
size: NA
DNA: TGTGCCAGCAGCGTCAGGGGCGGGGATACGCAGTATTTT
CDR3: CASSVRGGDTQYF

V: TRBV3-1/TRBV3-2
J: TRBJ1-5
D: NA
size: NA
DNA: TGTGCCAGCAGCCAAGGCCTCCGGAATCAGCCCCAGCATTTT
CDR3: CASSQGLRNQPQHF

V: TRBV7-9
J: TRBJ1-4
D: TRBD1
size: NA
DNA: TGTGCCAGCAGCCCGAACGGACAGGCTAGGGAAAAACTGTTTTTT
CDR3: CASSPNGQAREKLFF

V: TRBV7-9
J: TRBJ2-1
D: TRBD2
size: NA
DNA: TGTGCCAGCAGCGTCAGACAGGGGACGAGCGGGAGGGCCGGTGAGCAGTTCTTC
CDR3: CASSVRQGTSGRAGEQFF

V: TRBV5-5
J: TRBJ1-3
D: NA
size: NA
DNA: TGTGCCAGCAGCCAAACAGGGTCTGGAAACACCATATATTTT
CDR3: CASSQTGSGNTIYF

V: TRBV11-2
J: TRBJ2-7
D: NA
size: NA
DNA: TGTGCCAGCAGCTTACTCCCCAGTTCCTACGAGCAGTACTTC
CDR3: CASSLLPSSYEQYF

V: TRBV30
J: TRBJ1-5
D: TRBD1
size: NA
DNA: TGTGCCTGGAACCGGGACAGAATGAGCCCCCAGCATTTT
CDR3: CAWNRDRMSPQHF

V: TRBV5-8
J: TRBJ2-1
D: TRBD2
size: NA
DNA: TGTGCCAGCAGCTTGTCCCTAGCGGGAGTCCCTCTTTACAATGAGCAGTTCTTC
CDR3: CASSLSLAGVPLYNEQFF

V: TRBV6-5
J: TRBJ1-2
D: TRBD1
size: NA
DNA: TGTGCCAGCGGCCTGTGGGACAGGGGATCTGGCTACACCTTC
CDR3: CASGLWDRGSGYTF

V: TRBV12-2
J: TRBJ2-7
D: NA
size: NA
DNA: TGTGCAAGTCGCTTAGCGGCTATACGACGGCTAAGGAGCTCCTACGAGCAGTACTTC
CDR3: CASRLAAIRRLRSSYEQYF

V: TRBV28
J: TRBJ2-1
D: TRBD2
size: NA
DNA: TGTGCCAGCAGTTTATCCGGACTAGCGGGAAACAATGAGCAGTTCTTC
CDR3: CASSLSGLAGNNEQFF

V: TRBV11-3
J: TRBJ2-2
D: NA
size: NA
DNA: TGTGCCAGCAGCTCCTACTCGGGGGCCGGGGAGCTGTTTTTT
CDR3: CASSSYSGAGELFF

V: TRBV7-9
J: TRBJ2-3
D: NA
size: NA
DNA: TGTGCCAGCAGCCCAAGGAGTTTT
CDR3: CASSPRSF

V: TRBV3-1/TRBV3-2
J: TRBJ2-3
D: NA
size: NA
DNA: TGTGCCAGCAGCCAAGGACTAGTTCAGGGTACGCAGTATTTT
CDR3: CASSQGLVQGTQYF

V: TRBV5-1
J: TRBJ2-2
D: TRBD1
size: NA
DNA: TGCGCCAGCAGCTTGGATTTACAGGGGACGTCCACCGGGGAGCTGTTTTTT
CDR3: CASSLDLQGTSTGELFF

V: TRBV7-2
J: TRBJ1-2
D: NA
size: NA
DNA: TGTGCCAGCAGCTTAGGACGAATCGCAGGGGATGGCTACACCTTC
CDR3: CASSLGRIAGDGYTF

V: TRBV5-1
J: TRBJ2-2
D: TRBD2
size: few
DNA: TGCGCCAGCAGCCCCCGCGGGGGAGGGACGACCGGGGAGCTGTTTTTT
CDR3: CASSPRGGGTTGELFF

V: TRBV19
J: TRBJ2-7
D: TRBD1
size: NA
DNA: TGTGCCAGCCGCGGACAGGGTGAATACGAGCAGTACTTC
CDR3: CASRGQGEYEQYF

V: TRBV11-1
J: TRBJ2-1
D: TRBD2
size: many
DNA: TGTGCCAGCAGCTCCAATAGCGGGAGGGCGGGCAATGAGCAGTTCTTC
CDR3: CASSSNSGRAGNEQFF

V: TRBV9
J: TRBJ2-7
D: NA
size: NA
DNA: TGTGCCAGCAGCGTAGGGTGGGGACTGACTCGAGAGCAGTACTTC
CDR3: CASSVGWGLTREQYF

V: TRBV18
J: TRBJ2-5
D: TRBD2
size: once
DNA: TGTGCCAGCTCACCACGGGCTAGCGGAACCGAGACCCAGTACTTC
CDR3: CASSPRASGTETQYF

V: TRBV28
J: TRBJ1-3
D: NA
size: NA
DNA: TGTGCCAGCAACGCCCGGGACACGGGAAACACCATATATTTT
CDR3: CASNARDTGNTIYF